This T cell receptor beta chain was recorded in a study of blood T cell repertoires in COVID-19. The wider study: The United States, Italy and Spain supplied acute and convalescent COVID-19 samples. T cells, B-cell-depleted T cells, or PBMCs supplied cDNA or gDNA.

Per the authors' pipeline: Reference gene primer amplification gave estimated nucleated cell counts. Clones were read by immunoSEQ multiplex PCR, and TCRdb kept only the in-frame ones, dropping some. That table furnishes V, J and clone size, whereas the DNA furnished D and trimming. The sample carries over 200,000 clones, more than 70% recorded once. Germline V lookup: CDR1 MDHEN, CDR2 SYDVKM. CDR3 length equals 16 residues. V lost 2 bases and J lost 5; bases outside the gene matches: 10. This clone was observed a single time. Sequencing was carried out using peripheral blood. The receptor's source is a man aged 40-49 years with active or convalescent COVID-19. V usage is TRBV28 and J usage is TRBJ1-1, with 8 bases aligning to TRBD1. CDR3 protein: CASSLGTRTGRTEAFF. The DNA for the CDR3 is TGTGCCAGCAGTTTAGGTACCCGGACAGGGAGGACTGAAGCTTTCTTT.